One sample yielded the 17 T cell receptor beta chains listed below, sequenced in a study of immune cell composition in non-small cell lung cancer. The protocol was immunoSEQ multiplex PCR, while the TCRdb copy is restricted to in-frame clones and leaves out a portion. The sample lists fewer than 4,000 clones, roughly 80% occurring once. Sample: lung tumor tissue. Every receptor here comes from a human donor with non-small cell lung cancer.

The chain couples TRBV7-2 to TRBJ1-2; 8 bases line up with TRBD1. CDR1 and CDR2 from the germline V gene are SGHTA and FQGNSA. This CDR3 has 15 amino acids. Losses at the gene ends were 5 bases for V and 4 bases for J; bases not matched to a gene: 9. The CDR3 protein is CASSQDRVWSYGYTF. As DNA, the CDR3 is TGTGCCAGCAGCCAGGACAGGGTTTGGAGCTATGGCTACACCTTC. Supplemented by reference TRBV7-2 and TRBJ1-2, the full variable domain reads GAGVSQSPSNKVTEKGKDVELRCDPISGHTALYWYRQSLGQGLEFLIYFQGNSAPDKSGLPSDRFSAERTGGSVSTLTIQRTQQEDSAVYLCASSQDRVWSYGYTFGSGTRLTVV.

CDR3 DNA sequence: TGTGCCAGCAGTTTCCGACAGGGGGCTCTTCAGCCCCAGCATTTT. It translates to CASSFRQGALQPQHF. This chain connects TRBV28 to TRBJ1-5; 10 nucleotides line up with TRBD1. V lost 3 bases to trimming and J lost 6 bases; unmatched junction nucleotides: 5. Germline-derived CDR1 and CDR2 are MDHEN and SYDVKM. CDR3 length: 15 amino acids.

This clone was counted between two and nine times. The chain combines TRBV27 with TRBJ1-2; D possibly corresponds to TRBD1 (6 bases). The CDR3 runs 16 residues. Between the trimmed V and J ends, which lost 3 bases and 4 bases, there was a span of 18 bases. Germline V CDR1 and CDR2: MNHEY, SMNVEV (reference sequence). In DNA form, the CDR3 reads TGTGCCAGCAGTTTTGCCGTCCCCAGGGGCAGCTATGGCTACACCTTC. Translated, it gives CASSFAVPRGSYGYTF.

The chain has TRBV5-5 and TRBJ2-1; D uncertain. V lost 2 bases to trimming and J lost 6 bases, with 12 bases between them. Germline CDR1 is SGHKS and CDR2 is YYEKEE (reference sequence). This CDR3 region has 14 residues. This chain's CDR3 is CASSFLPEINEQFF. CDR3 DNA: TGTGCCAGCAGCTTCCTCCCGGAGATCAATGAGCAGTTCTTC. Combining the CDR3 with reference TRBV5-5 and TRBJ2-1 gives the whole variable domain DAGVTQSPTHLIKTRGQQVTLRCSPISGHKSVSWYQQVLGQGPQFIFQYYEKEERGRGNFPDRFSARQFPNYSSELNVNALLLGDSALYLCASSFLPEINEQFFGPGTRLTVL.

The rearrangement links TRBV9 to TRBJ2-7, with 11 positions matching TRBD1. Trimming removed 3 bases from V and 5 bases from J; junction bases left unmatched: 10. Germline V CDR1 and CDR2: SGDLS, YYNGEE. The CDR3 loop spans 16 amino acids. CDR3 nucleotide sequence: TGTGCCAGCAGCGCCCTTGGGGACAGGGGGAAGAACGAGCAGTACTTC. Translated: CASSALGDRGKNEQYF.

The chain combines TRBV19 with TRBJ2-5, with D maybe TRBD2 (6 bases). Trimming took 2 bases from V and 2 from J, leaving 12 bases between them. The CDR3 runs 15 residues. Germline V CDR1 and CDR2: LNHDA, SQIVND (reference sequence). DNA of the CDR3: TGTGCCAGTAGTATATGGGGGGAATCACAAGAGACCCAGTACTTC. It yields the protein CASSIWGESQETQYF.

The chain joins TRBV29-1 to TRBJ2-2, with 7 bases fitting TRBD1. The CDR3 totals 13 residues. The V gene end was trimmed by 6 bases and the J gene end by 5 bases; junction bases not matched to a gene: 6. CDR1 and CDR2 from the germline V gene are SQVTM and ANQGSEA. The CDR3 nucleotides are TGCAGCGTCGGGACAGTCTTAACCGGGGAGCTGTTTTTT. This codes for CSVGTVLTGELFF.

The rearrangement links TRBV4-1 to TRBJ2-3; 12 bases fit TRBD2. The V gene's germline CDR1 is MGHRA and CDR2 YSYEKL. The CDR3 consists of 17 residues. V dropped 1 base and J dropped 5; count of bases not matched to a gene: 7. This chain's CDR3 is CASSQALAGGGGDTQYF. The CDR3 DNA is TGCGCCAGCAGCCAAGCTCTAGCGGGAGGGGGAGGAGATACGCAGTATTTT.

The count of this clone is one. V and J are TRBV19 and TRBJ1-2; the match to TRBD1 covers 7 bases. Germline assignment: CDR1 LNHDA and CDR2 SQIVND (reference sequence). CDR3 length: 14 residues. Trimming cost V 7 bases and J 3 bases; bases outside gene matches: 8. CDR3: CASTLRQGYYGYTF. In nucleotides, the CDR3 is TGTGCCAGTACTCTCCGACAGGGATACTATGGCTACACCTTC.

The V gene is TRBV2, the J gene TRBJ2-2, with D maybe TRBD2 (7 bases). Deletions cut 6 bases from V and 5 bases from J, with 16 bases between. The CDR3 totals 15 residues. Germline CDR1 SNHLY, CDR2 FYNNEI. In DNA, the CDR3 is TGTGCCAGCAGAGGGACAAGAGCGGGAACCGGGGAGCTGTTTTTT. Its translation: CASRGTRAGTGELFF.

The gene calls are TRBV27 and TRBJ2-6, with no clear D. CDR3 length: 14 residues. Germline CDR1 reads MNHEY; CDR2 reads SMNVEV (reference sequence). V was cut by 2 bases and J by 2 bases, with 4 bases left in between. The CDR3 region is CASSLQTGANVLTF. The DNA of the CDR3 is TGTGCCAGCAGTTTACAGACTGGGGCCAACGTCCTGACTTTC.

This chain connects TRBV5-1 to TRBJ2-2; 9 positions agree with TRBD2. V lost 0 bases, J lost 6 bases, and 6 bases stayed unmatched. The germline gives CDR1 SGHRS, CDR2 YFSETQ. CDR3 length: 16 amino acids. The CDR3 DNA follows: TGCGCCAGCAGCTTGGGTCTTAGCGGGAGCTCCGGGGAGCTGTTTTTT. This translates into CASSLGLSGSSGELFF.

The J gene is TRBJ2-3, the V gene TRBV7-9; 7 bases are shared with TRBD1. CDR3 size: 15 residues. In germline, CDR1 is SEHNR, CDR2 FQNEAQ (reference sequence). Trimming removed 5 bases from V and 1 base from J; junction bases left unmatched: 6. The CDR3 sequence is CASSLTGVGTDTQYF. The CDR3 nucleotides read TGTGCCAGCAGCCTTACAGGGGTGGGCACAGATACGCAGTATTTT.

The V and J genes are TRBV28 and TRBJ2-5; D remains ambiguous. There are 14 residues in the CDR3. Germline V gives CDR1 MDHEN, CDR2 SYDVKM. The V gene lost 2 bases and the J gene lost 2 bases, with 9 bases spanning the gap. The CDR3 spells CASSLLVDQETQYF. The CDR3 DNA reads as TGTGCCAGCAGTTTACTAGTGGATCAAGAGACCCAGTACTTC. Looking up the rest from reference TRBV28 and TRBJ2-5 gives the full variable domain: DVKVTQSSRYLVKRTGEKVFLECVQDMDHENMFWYRQDPGLGLRLIYFSYDVKMKEKGDIPEGYSVSREKKERFSLILESASTNQTSMYLCASSLLVDQETQYFGPGTRLLVL.

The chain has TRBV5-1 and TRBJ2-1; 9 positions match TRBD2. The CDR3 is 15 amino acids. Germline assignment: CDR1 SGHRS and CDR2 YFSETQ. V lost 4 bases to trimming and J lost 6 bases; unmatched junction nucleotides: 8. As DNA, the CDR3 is TGCGCCAGCAGCCCCCCCGAGACTAGCGGCAATGAGCAGTTCTTC. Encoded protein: CASSPPETSGNEQFF.

The CDR3 DNA reads TGTGCCAGCAGGTCTACGGGAGTTAACACCGGGGAGCTGTTTTTT. It translates to CASRSTGVNTGELFF. V usage is TRBV28 and J usage is TRBJ2-2; TRBD2 is a possible D gene (6 bases). Germline V gene lookup returns CDR1 MDHEN and CDR2 SYDVKM. The CDR3 is made up of 15 amino acids. Trimming left V 6 bases short and J 2 bases short, with 13 bases between.

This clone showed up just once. CDR3 DNA: TGTGCCAGCAGCTTAGCGGGAGTCGTCAGTGAGCAGTTCTTC. It encodes CASSLAGVVSEQFF. The chain is built from TRBV7-2 and TRBJ2-1; TRBD2 is a possible D gene (5 bases). The V end lost 0 bases, the J end lost 9 bases, and 12 bases lay between the germline ends. Germline V gene sequence: CDR1 SGHTA, CDR2 FQGNSA. The CDR3 is made up of 14 amino acids.